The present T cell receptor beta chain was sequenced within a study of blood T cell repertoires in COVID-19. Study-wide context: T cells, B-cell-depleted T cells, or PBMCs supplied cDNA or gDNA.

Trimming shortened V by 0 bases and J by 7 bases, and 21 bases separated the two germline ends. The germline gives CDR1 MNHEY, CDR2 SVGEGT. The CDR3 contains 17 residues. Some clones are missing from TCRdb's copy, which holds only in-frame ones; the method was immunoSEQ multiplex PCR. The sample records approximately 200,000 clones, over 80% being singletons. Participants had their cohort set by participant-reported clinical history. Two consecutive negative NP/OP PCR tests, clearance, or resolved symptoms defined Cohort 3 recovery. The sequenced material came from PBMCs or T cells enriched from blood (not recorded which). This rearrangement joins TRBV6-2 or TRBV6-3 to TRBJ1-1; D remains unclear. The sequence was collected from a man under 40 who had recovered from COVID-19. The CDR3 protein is CASSYSFLISLVGEAFF. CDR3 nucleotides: TGTGCCAGCAGTTACTCGTTCCTTATTTCTTTGGTCGGTGAAGCTTTCTTT.